The 8 T cell receptor beta chains given below trace back to one sample, sequenced in a study of T cells in Graves' hyperthyroidism and ophthalmopathy. The investigators amplified TCR beta CDR3 regions from RNA transcripts. The HTBI primer set served for first-round RT-PCR of the TCR CDR3. MiXCR, applied by TCRdb to the multiplex PCR reads, yields one record per CDR3 protein. The data contain 500,000 to 650,000 distinct CDR3 sequences, just under 20% of them singletons. The sample comprised blood. Receptor source: a middle-aged man with Graves' ophthalmopathy.

The chain recombines TRBV3-1 with TRBJ1-5, with D possibly being TRBD1 (5 bases). The CDR3 runs 13 residues. Germline lookup yields CDR1 LGHDT and CDR2 YNNKEL (reference sequence). Trimming took 1 base from V and 9 from J, leaving 10 bases between them. The CDR3 region is CASSQAPGRPQHF. The CDR3, as DNA: TGTGCCAGCAGCCAAGCCCCAGGGAGGCCCCAGCATTTT. The complete variable domain, with remaining parts taken from reference TRBV3-1 and TRBJ1-5, reads DTAVSQTPKYLVTQMGNDKSIKCEQNLGHDTMYWYKQDSKKFLKIMFSYNNKELIINETVPNRFSPKSPDKAHLNLHINSLELGDSAVYFCASSQAPGRPQHFGDGTRLSIL.

This chain connects TRBV5-1 to TRBJ2-7; 13 bases map to TRBD2. The CDR3 covers 16 residues. V lost 3 bases, J lost 0 bases, and 3 bases stayed unmatched. CDR1 is SGHRS, CDR2 YFSETQ, per germline. Here the CDR3 DNA reads TGCGCCAGCAGCTGGGGACTAGCGGGAAGCTCCTACGAGCAGTACTTC. Amino acid sequence: CASSWGLAGSSYEQYF.

This clonotype was recorded many times. This sequence joins TRBV7-8 and TRBJ2-1; 9 bases align to TRBD1. The J segment lost 7 bases and the V segment lost 1 base, leaving 8 bases of the junction unmatched. This CDR3 comprises 16 residues. Germline CDR1 reads SGHVS; CDR2 reads FQNEAQ. DNA for the CDR3: TGTGCCAGCAGCTTAGTAAGGACAGGGGACTCGAATGAGCAGTTCTTC. It codes for CASSLVRTGDSNEQFF.

This clonotype was detected many times. The CDR3 DNA is TGTGCCAGCAGCCGCGAGGGTCGATACGAGCAGTACTTC. Translating it yields CASSREGRYEQYF. The chain employs TRBV3-1 and TRBJ2-7; the D gene is possibly TRBD2 (5 bases). Germline assignment: CDR1 LGHDT and CDR2 YNNKEL (reference sequence). The CDR3 extends over 13 amino acids. The V and J ends lost 4 bases and 4 bases respectively, with 11 bases between them.

The chain combines TRBV15 with TRBJ1-3; no reliable D call. The germline CDR1 and CDR2 sequences are LNHNV and YYDKDF (reference sequence). CDR3 size: 14 residues. The germline V and J ends were trimmed by 3 bases and 0 bases, with 6 bases remaining between them. CDR3 in amino acids: CATSRFVSGNTIYF. CDR3 in DNA: TGTGCCACCAGCAGGTTCGTCTCTGGAAACACCATATATTTT. The full variable domain, in which reference TRBV15 and TRBJ1-3 provide the parts outside the CDR3, is DAMVIQNPRYQVTQFGKPVTLSCSQTLNHNVMYWYQQKSSQAPKLLFHYYDKDFNNEADTPDNFQSRRPNTSFCFLDIRSPGLGDTAMYLCATSRFVSGNTIYFGEGSWLTVV.

This sequence joins TRBV5-1 and TRBJ1-1, with 7 bases lining up with TRBD1. The CDR3 loop spans 14 amino acids. The germline V gene encodes CDR1 SGHRS and CDR2 YFSETQ. V dropped 0 bases and J dropped 2; count of bases not matched to a gene: 1. CDR3 residues: CASSLGDSNTEAFF. CDR3 DNA: TGCGCCAGCAGCTTGGGGGACAGTAACACTGAAGCTTTCTTT.

The V and J genes are TRBV20-1 and TRBJ2-3; weak D call: TRBD2 (5 bases). V lost 4 bases and J lost 0, with 14 bases in between. The germline CDR1 and CDR2 sequences are DFQATT and SNEGSKA (reference sequence). The CDR3 runs to 15 residues. CDR3 amino acids: CSATPYGKSTDTQYF. The CDR3 DNA reads as TGCAGTGCTACCCCGTACGGGAAAAGCACAGATACGCAGTATTTT.

J is TRBJ1-2 and V is TRBV18, with D possibly TRBD1 on 6 matching bases. The CDR3 has 15 amino acids. Germline values: CDR1 KGHSH, CDR2 LQKENI. The V and J ends lost 3 bases and 4 bases respectively, with 15 bases between them. The CDR3 bases are TGTGCCAGCTCACCCTTACAGGGCCTTGGCTATGGCTACACCTTC. Translated: CASSPLQGLGYGYTF.